The 8 T cell receptor beta chains in this list originate from one sample, sequenced in a study of blood T cell repertoires in COVID-19. Only in-frame clones appear in the TCRdb table, and some are missing; sequencing was by immunoSEQ multiplex PCR. This sample has about 68,000 clones, with 65% to 90% found just once. Sequenced: peripheral blood. Receptors originate from a man in his fifties or sixties with acute or convalescent COVID-19.

The chain links TRBV19 to TRBJ1-6; 7 bases are a match to TRBD1. Losses at the gene ends were 10 bases for V and 3 bases for J; bases not matched to a gene: 6. The CDR3 runs to 14 residues. Per germline, CDR1 LNHDA and CDR2 SQIVND (reference sequence). The CDR3 DNA follows: TGTGCCACGTCTAGGGACAGCTATAATTCACCCCTCCACTTT. Amino acid sequence: CATSRDSYNSPLHF.

The chain is built from TRBV5-1 and TRBJ2-7; D may be TRBD1 (6 bases). From germline, CDR1 is SGHRS and CDR2 YFSETQ. The CDR3 consists of 14 residues. V shed 1 base and J shed 3 bases, with 11 bases lying between them. The CDR3 sequence: CASSLLQGDYEQYF. Here the CDR3 DNA reads TGCGCCAGCAGCTTGTTACAGGGAGACTACGAGCAGTACTTC.

The rearrangement uses TRBV12-3 or TRBV12-4 and TRBJ1-2; D is uncertain. V lost 6 bases, J lost 8 bases, and 13 bases lay in between. This CDR3 contains 12 residues. Here the CDR3 reads CASREVGVGYTF. As DNA, the CDR3 is TGTGCCAGCAGGGAGGTGGGAGTCGGCTACACCTTC.

This clone was recorded once. The chain uses TRBV6-5 and TRBJ2-3; D call uncertain. The V end lost 4 bases, the J end lost 2 bases, and 7 bases lay between the germline ends. Germline V gives CDR1 MNHEY, CDR2 SVGAGI. The CDR3 is made up of 13 amino acids. CDR3 region: CASSSDTTDTQYF. CDR3 coding DNA: TGTGCCAGCAGTTCAGACACCACAGATACGCAGTATTTT.

The V gene is TRBV10-3, the J gene TRBJ2-1, with TRBD1 matching 7 bases. The germline gives CDR1 ENHRY, CDR2 SYGVKD. The V segment lost 8 bases and the J segment 8 bases; nucleotides outside the gene matches: 9. The CDR3 is 13 residues long. The CDR3, as DNA: TGTGCCATCGCGACAGGGAGTATCGATGAGCAGTTCTTC. This translates into CAIATGSIDEQFF.

V is TRBV24-1 and J is TRBJ1-2, with 7 bases fitting TRBD1. From germline, CDR1 is KGHDR and CDR2 SFDVKD. The CDR3 sequence is 15 residues long. The trim removed 4 bases at V and 3 bases at J, leaving 7 bases unmatched. CDR3 region: CATSDPNRGDYGYTF. CDR3 bases: TGTGCCACCAGTGACCCGAACAGGGGTGACTATGGCTACACCTTC.

The V gene is TRBV9, the J gene TRBJ2-3; D might be TRBD2 (6 bases). The CDR3 loop spans 13 amino acids. Germline V gene sequence: CDR1 SGDLS, CDR2 YYNGEE. The V gene lost 4 bases and the J gene lost 1 base, with 7 bases spanning the gap. In DNA, the CDR3 is TGTGCCAGCAGCCCGGGGGGCACAGATACGCAGTATTTT. Protein sequence: CASSPGGTDTQYF.

V usage is TRBV5-6 and J usage is TRBJ1-2, with 9 bases lining up with TRBD1. The CDR3 has 14 amino acids. Germline CDR1 SGHDT, CDR2 YYEEEE. The V and J ends lost 5 bases and 4 bases, in that order; junction bases with no gene match: 6. The CDR3 region is CASRIDRGIYGYTF. DNA for the CDR3: TGTGCCAGCAGGATAGACAGGGGGATCTATGGCTACACCTTC.